This TCR beta chain was captured by sequencing in a study of T-cell reconstitution after alpha-beta-depleted transplantation in children. Whole-study results and caveats: Several hundred graft clones that had expanded were reportedly the source of alpha-beta T cells about two months after transplant.

This clonotype was found a few times. The antigen is unknown. CDR3 length equals 15 residues. CDR1 LGHNA and CDR2 YSLEER come from the germline V gene. With V trimmed by 6 bases and J by 0 bases, 6 bases remained unmatched. Unique molecular identifiers were used in preparing the TCRbeta library. TCRdb ran MiXCR on the PCR reads and lists one entry per CDR3 protein. The table lists 500,000 to 650,000 distinct CDR3 sequences, roughly 13% of them singletons, with about 2% in the top ten. Material: PBMCs, mostly from graft donor cells, obtained 360 days after TCRalphabeta/CD19-depleted stem cell transplant. The V gene is TRBV4-3, the J gene TRBJ2-3, with 7 bases aligning to TRBD1. This receptor was identified in a male patient younger than 18 who had a stem cell transplant for acute myeloid leukemia, so the T cells may come from the graft donor. The CDR3 DNA reads as TGCGCCAGCAGGGGACAGCATACTAGCACAGATACGCAGTATTTT. Its protein is CASRGQHTSTDTQYF.